This TCR beta chain was captured by sequencing in a study of blood T cell repertoires in COVID-19. The CDR3 totals 15 residues. Germline lookup yields CDR1 MGHRA and CDR2 YSYEKL. V was pared by 3 bases and J by 8 bases, with 8 bases of the junction left unmatched. Authors' data handling: Estimates of nucleated cell counts were drawn from the amplification of reference gene primers. The repertoire was sequenced with immunoSEQ multiplex PCR; TCRdb's copy has only in-frame clones and lacks some. V and J calls and clone size are as listed in that table; D and trimming were resolved from the DNA. The table records some 150,000 clones, roughly 90% of them present only once.

This clonotype was sampled from a man aged 55 to 70 with active or convalescent COVID-19. The chain recombines TRBV4-1 with TRBJ2-4; 9 bases agree with TRBD1. Specimen: peripheral blood. The CDR3 sequence is CASSQEGTGRDIQYF. DNA of the CDR3: TGCGCCAGCAGCCAGGAAGGGACAGGGAGGGACATTCAGTACTTC.